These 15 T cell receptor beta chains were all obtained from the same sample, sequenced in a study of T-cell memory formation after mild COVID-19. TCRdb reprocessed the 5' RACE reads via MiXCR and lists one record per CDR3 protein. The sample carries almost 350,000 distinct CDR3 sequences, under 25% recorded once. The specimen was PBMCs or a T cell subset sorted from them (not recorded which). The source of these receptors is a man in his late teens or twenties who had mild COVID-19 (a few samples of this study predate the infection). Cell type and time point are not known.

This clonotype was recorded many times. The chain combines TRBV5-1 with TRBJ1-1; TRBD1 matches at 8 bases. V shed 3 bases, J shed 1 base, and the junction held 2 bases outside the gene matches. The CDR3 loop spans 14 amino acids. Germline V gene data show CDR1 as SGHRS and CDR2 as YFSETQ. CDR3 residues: CASSSGTGNTEAFF. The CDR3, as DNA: TGCGCCAGCAGCTCCGGGACAGGGAACACTGAAGCTTTCTTT.

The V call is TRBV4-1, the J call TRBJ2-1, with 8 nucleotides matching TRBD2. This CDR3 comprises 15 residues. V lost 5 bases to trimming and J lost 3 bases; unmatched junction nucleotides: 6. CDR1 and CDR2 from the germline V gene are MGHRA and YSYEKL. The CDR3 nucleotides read TGCGCCAGCAGCGCAACTAGCGGACTCTACAATGAGCAGTTCTTC. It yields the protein CASSATSGLYNEQFF.

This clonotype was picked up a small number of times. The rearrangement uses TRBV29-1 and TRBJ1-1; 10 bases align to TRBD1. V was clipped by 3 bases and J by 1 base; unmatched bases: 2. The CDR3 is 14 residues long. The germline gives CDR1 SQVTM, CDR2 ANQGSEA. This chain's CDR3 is CSVEGDRGNTEAFF. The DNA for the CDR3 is TGCAGCGTTGAGGGGGACAGGGGGAACACTGAAGCTTTCTTT.

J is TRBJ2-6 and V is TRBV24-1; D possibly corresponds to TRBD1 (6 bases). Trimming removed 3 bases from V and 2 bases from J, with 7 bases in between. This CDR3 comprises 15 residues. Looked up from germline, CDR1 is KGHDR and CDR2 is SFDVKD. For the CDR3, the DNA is TGTGCCACCAGTGATAACAGGGCTGGGGCCAACGTCCTGACTTTC. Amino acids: CATSDNRAGANVLTF.

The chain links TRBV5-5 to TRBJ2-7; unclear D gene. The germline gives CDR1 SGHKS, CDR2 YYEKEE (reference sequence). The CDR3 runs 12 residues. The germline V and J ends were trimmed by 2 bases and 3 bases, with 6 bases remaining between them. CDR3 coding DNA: TGTGCCAGCAGCTTAGGTGACTACGAGCAGTACGTC. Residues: CASSLGDYEQYV.

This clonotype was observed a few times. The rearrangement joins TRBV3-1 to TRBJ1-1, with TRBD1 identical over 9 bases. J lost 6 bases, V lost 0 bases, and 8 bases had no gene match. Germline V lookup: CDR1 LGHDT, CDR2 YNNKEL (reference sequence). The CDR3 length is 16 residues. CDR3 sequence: CASSQDGTGLSSEAFF. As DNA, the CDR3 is TGTGCCAGCAGCCAAGATGGGACAGGGTTGAGTTCTGAAGCTTTCTTT.

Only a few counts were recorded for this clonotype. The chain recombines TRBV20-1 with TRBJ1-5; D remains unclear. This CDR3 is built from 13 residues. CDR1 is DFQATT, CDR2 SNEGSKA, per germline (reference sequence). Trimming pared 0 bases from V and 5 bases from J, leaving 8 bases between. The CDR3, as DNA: TGCAGTGCTAGAGATCCCGTCCATCAGCCCCAGCATTTT. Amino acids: CSARDPVHQPQHF.

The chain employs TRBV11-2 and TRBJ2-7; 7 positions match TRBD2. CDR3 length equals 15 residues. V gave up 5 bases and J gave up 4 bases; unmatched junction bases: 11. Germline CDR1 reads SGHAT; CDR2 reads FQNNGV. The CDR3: CASSAGGTTSYEQYF. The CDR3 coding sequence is TGTGCCAGCAGCGCAGGCGGGACTACTTCTTACGAGCAGTACTTC.

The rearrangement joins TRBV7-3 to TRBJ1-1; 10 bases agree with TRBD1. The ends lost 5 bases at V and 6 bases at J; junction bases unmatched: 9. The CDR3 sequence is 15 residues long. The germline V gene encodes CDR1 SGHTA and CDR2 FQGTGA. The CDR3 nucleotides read TGTGCCAGCAGCCAGGTGGGGACAGGGGCAGCTGAAGCTTTCTTT. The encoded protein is CASSQVGTGAAEAFF.

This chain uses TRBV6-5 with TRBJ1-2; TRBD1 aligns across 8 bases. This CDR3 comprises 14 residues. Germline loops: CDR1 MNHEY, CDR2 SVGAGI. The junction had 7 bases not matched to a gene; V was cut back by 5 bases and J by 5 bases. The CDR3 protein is CASSPRTGRYGYTF. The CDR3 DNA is TGTGCCAGCAGTCCCCGGACAGGGCGATATGGCTACACCTTC.

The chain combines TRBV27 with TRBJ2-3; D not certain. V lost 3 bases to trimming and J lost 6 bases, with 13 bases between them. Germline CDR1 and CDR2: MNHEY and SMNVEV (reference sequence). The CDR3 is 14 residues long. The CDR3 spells CASSFWSASDTQYF. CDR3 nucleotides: TGTGCCAGCAGTTTTTGGAGCGCCAGTGATACGCAGTATTTT.

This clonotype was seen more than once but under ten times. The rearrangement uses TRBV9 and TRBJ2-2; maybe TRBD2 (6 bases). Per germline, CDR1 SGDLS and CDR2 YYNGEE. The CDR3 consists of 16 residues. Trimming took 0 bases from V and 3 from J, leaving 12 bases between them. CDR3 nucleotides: TGTGCCAGCAGCGTAGAGGTAGCGGTGGACACCGGGGAGCTGTTTTTT. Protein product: CASSVEVAVDTGELFF.

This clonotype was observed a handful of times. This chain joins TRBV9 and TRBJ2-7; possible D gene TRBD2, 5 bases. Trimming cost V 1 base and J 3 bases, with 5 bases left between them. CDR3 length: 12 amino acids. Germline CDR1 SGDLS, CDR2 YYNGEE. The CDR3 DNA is TGTGCCAGCAGCGTACGGGACTACGAGCAGTACTTC. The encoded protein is CASSVRDYEQYF.

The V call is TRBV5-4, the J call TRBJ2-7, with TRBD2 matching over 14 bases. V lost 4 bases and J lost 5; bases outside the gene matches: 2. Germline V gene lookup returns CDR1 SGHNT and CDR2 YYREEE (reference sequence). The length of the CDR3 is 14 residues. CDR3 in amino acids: CASSAGLAGDEQYF. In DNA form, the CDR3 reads TGTGCCAGCAGCGCGGGACTAGCGGGGGACGAGCAGTACTTC.

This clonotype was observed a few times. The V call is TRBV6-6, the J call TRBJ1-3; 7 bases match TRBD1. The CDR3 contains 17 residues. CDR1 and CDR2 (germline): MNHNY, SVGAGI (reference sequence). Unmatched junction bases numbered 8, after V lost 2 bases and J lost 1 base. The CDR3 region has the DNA TGTGCCAGCAGTTACGGGGGGACAGCTACTTCTGGAAACACCATATATTTT. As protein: CASSYGGTATSGNTIYF.